A single sample is the source of the 2 T cell receptor beta chains below, sequenced in a study of blood T cell repertoires in COVID-19. The assay was immunoSEQ multiplex PCR, and TCRdb's table has in-frame clones only and misses some. The sample yields hundreds of thousands of clones, around 87% seen once. The material sequenced was peripheral blood. These receptors were obtained from a woman aged 55 to 70 with COVID-19, enrolled during active disease.

The V call is TRBV6-6, the J call TRBJ1-1; no definite D call. Germline CDR1 is MNHNY and CDR2 is SVGAGI (reference sequence). The V end was cut by 2 bases, the J end by 1 base, with 5 bases between. The CDR3 extends over 13 amino acids. The CDR3 spells CASSYGQNTEAFF. DNA of the CDR3: TGTGCCAGCAGTTACGGGCAGAACACTGAAGCTTTCTTT.

The chain has TRBV13 and TRBJ2-7; 7 bases match TRBD1. V shed 5 bases, J shed 3 bases, and the junction held 1 base outside the gene matches. Germline assignment: CDR1 PRHDT and CDR2 FYEKMQ (reference sequence). CDR3 length equals 12 residues. The CDR3 region is CASSRDSYEQYF. The CDR3 region has the DNA TGTGCCAGCAGCCGGGACAGCTACGAGCAGTACTTC.